This TCR beta chain is drawn from a study of T cell responses to AZD1222 COVID-19 vaccine. Points on this clone: Its antigen is as yet unknown.

The junction had 7 bases not matched to a gene; V was cut back by 5 bases and J by 4 bases. CDR1 and CDR2 from the germline V gene are SGHAT and FQNNGV. This CDR3 region has 15 residues. Assay used: immunoSEQ multiplex PCR; TCRdb lists only in-frame clones, some missing. In the table there are about 120,000 clones, 89% of which are singletons. Study-level points and caveats: Mapped onto spike, vaccine-associated CD4 TCRs spanned it and were dominant at 160-218 and 743-854. Donors were chiefly white British, with a greater number of females, and clonal diversity was perhaps underestimated. Spike-specific TCR breadth rose after two AZD1222 doses, and depth rose as well. Scientists sampled the repertoires only once the peak T cell response had passed.

This clonotype was obtained from an adult in good health. This chain joins TRBV11-2 and TRBJ1-2, with 10 bases matching TRBD1. The input for sequencing was peripheral blood, taken on day 0 of AZD1222 vaccination. This CDR3 reads CASSPPTGGFYGYTF. The CDR3 DNA reads as TGTGCCAGCAGCCCCCCGACAGGGGGCTTCTATGGCTACACCTTC.